The 9 T cell receptor beta chains reported below all come from one sample, sequenced in a study of blood T cell repertoires in COVID-19. TCRdb keeps only in-frame clones here, not all; method: immunoSEQ multiplex PCR. The sample consists of approximately 300,000 clones, around 85% of them appearing once. The sample comprised peripheral blood. The receptors were sampled from a woman between 50 and 59 years old with active or convalescent COVID-19.

This chain joins TRBV4-2 and TRBJ1-4; weak D call: TRBD1 (6 bases). The CDR3 is 14 amino acids. From germline, CDR1 is LGHNA and CDR2 YNFKEQ. Trimming took off 0 bases at V and 12 bases at J, with 14 bases between the two ends. The CDR3 DNA reads as TGTGCCAGCAGCCAAGAAAGAGACAGGTCAGAACTGTTTTTT. Its translation: CASSQERDRSELFF.

The genes are TRBV7-8 and TRBJ1-1; the D gene is possibly TRBD1 (5 bases). The V gene's germline CDR1 is SGHVS and CDR2 FQNEAQ. V was cut by 2 bases and J by 3 bases, with 19 bases left in between. This CDR3 region has 17 residues. Here the CDR3 reads CASSLWIGVGVDTEAFF. The CDR3 coding sequence is TGTGCCAGCAGCTTATGGATAGGGGTAGGGGTGGACACTGAAGCTTTCTTT.

This clone appeared a single time. J is TRBJ2-5 and V is TRBV5-1; TRBD2 is a possible D gene (5 bases). The CDR3 extends over 15 amino acids. Germline loops: CDR1 SGHRS, CDR2 YFSETQ. With 4 bases removed from V and 0 bases from J, the gap between germline ends came to 13 bases. The CDR3 nucleotides are TGCGCCAGCAGCACAATGCCCGGGAACCAAGAGACCCAGTACTTC. Translation: CASSTMPGNQETQYF.

This chain links TRBV7-2 with TRBJ2-7; possibly TRBD1 for D (6 bases). Germline V lookup: CDR1 SGHTA, CDR2 FQGNSA. Trimming took 6 bases from V and 3 from J, leaving 18 bases between them. The CDR3 loop spans 15 amino acids. CDR3 sequence reads: CASRSGQRQLYEQYF. DNA for the CDR3: TGTGCCAGCAGGTCCGGACAGCGCCAACTCTACGAGCAGTACTTC.

This chain uses TRBV12-3 or TRBV12-4 with TRBJ2-7, with D hard to call. There are 13 residues in the CDR3. V lost 0 bases and J lost 3, with 6 bases in between. The CDR3 nucleotides are TGTGCCAGCAGTTTAGCCCAGCGCTACGAGCAGTACTTC. It specifies CASSLAQRYEQYF.

This chain uses TRBV27 with TRBJ2-3; D may be TRBD2 (5 bases). The V end lost 6 bases, the J end lost 5 bases, and 18 bases lay between the germline ends. CDR3 size: 15 residues. Germline V CDR1 and CDR2: MNHEY, SMNVEV (reference sequence). CDR3 DNA sequence: TGTGCCAGCAGACCTATCTGGGCGGGTGGAGATACGCAGTATTTT. Its protein product is CASRPIWAGGDTQYF.

V usage is TRBV7-3 and J usage is TRBJ1-2; D gene uncertain. Between the trimmed V and J ends, which lost 5 bases and 3 bases, there was a span of 10 bases. The CDR3 contains 13 residues. Germline V CDR1 and CDR2: SGHTA, FQGTGA. CDR3 bases: TGTGCCAGCAGCCCTCGCGCGGACTATGGCTACACCTTC. Residues: CASSPRADYGYTF.

The rearrangement joins TRBV28 to TRBJ2-7; a possible D gene is TRBD2 (6 bases). Trimming shortened V by 0 bases and J by 0 bases, and 12 bases separated the two germline ends. Germline V gene lookup returns CDR1 MDHEN and CDR2 SYDVKM. The CDR3 has 16 residues. This CDR3 is CASSLWGLISSYEQYF. Here the CDR3 DNA reads TGTGCCAGCAGTTTATGGGGACTCATCTCCTCCTACGAGCAGTACTTC.

The chain combines TRBV28 with TRBJ1-6, with TRBD1 matching over 7 bases. Per the germline V gene, CDR1 is MDHEN and CDR2 is SYDVKM. The CDR3 is 16 amino acids. Losses at the gene ends were 4 bases for V and 10 bases for J; bases not matched to a gene: 13. DNA of the CDR3: TGTGCCAGCAGTTCTTCTTCAGGGGGGAATTTGTCACCCCTCCACTTT. Amino acid sequence: CASSSSSGGNLSPLHF.